This TCR beta chain was sequenced for a study of blood T cell repertoires in COVID-19. Study-wide context: Acute-phase and convalescent COVID-19 samples originated in the United States, Italy and Spain. PBMCs, B-cell-depleted T cells, or T cells were the source of the cDNA or gDNA that made up the material.

Profiling relied on immunoSEQ multiplex PCR, and the TCRdb table lists in-frame clones only, not all of them. Here the sample spans approximately 170,000 clones, around 80% being singletons. Clinical history reported by participants formed the basis on which cohorts were assigned. Recovered Cohort 3 donors showed two negative PCRs, clearance, or symptom resolution. Germline trimming cut 5 bases from V and 5 bases from J; bases unmatched to any gene: 4. Germline CDR1 is SEHNR and CDR2 is FQNEAQ (reference sequence). The CDR3 has 14 residues. The chain links TRBV7-9 to TRBJ2-3; TRBD2 agrees at 10 bases. This sequence was found in a woman between 45 and 65 years old who had recovered from COVID-19. Input material: PBMCs or T cells enriched from blood (not recorded which). The CDR3 reads CASSAGTSEDTQYF. The CDR3, as DNA: TGTGCCAGCAGCGCGGGGACTAGCGAAGATACGCAGTATTTT.